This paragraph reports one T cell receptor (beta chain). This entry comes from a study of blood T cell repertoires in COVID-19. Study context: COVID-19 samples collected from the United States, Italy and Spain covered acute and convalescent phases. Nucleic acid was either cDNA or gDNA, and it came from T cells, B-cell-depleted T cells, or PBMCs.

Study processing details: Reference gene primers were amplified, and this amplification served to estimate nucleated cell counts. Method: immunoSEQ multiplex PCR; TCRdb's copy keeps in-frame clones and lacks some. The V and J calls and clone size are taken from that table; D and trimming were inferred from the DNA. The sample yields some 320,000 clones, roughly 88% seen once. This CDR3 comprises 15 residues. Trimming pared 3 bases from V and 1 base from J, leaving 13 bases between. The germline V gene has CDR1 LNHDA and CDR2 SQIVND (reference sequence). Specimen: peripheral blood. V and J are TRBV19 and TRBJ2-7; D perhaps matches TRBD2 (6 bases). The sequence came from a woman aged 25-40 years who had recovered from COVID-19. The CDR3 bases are TGTGCCAGTAGTATCCGCTGGGGGGTTTCCTACGAGCAGTACTTC. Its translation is CASSIRWGVSYEQYF.